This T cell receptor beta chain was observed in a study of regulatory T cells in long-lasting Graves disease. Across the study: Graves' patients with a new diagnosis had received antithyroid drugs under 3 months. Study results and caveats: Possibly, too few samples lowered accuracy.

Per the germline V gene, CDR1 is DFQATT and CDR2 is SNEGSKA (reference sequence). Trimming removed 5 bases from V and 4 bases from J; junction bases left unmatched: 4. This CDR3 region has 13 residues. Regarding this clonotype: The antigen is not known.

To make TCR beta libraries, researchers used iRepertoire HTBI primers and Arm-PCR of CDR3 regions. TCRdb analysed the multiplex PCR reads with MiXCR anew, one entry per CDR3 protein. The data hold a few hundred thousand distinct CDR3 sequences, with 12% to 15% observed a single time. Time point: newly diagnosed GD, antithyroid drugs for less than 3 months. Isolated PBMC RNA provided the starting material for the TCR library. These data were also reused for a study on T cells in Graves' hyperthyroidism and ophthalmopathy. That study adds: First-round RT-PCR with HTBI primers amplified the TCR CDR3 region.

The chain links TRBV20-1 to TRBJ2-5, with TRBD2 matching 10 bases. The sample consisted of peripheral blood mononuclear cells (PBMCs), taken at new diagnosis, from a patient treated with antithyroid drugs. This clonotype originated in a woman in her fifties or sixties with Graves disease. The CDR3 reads CSAQLAGLETQYF. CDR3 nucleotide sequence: TGCAGTGCTCAACTAGCGGGATTAGAGACCCAGTACTTC.